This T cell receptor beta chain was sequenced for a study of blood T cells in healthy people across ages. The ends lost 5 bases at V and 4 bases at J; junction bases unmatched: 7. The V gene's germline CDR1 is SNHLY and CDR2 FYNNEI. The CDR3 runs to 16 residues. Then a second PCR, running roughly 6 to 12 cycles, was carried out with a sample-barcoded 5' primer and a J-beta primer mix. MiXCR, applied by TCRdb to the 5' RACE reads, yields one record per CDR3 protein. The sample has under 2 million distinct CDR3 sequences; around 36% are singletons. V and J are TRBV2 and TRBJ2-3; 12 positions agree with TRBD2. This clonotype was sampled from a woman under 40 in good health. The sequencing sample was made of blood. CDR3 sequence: CASSYASGGAADTQYF. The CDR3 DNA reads TGTGCCAGCAGTTATGCTAGCGGGGGGGCTGCAGATACGCAGTATTTT. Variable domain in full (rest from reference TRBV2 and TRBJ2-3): EPEVTQTPSHQVTQMGQEVILRCVPISNHLYFYWYRQILGQKVEFLVSFYNNEISEKSEIFDDQFSVERPDGSNFTLKIRSTKLEDSAMYFCASSYASGGAADTQYFGPGTRLTVL.